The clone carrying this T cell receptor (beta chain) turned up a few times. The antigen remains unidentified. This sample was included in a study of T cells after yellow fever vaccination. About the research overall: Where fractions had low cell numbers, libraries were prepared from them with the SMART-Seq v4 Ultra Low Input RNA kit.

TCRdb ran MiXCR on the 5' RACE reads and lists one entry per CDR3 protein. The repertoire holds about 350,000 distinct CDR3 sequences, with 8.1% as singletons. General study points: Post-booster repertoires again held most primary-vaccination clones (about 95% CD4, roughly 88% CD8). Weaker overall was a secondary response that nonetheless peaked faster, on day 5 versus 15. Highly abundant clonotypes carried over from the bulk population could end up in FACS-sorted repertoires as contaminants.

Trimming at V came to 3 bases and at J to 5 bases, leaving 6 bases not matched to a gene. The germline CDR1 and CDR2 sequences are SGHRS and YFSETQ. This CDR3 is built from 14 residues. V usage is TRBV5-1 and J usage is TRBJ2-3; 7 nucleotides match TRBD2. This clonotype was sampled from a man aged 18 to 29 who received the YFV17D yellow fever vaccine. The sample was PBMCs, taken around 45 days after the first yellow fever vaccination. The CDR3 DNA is TGCGCCAGCAGCTGGGGAGGGGCGGGAGATACGCAGTATTTT. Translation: CASSWGGAGDTQYF.